Shown below are 19 T cell receptor beta chains from a single sample sequenced in a study of T cell responses to AZD1222 COVID-19 vaccine. The method was immunoSEQ multiplex PCR; TCRdb's version includes in-frame clones alone and lacks a portion of them. The table has about 140,000 clones, about nine tenths seen once; the top ten hold roughly 2%. The sequenced sample was peripheral blood, obtained 28 days after the second AZD1222 dose. The receptors shown here come from an adult who received the AZD1222 COVID-19 vaccine.

The chain uses TRBV15 and TRBJ1-3, with unresolved D. The CDR3 is 14 residues long. Germline assignment: CDR1 LNHNV and CDR2 YYDKDF (reference sequence). Deletions cut 0 bases from V and 4 bases from J, with 7 bases between. The CDR3 loop is CATSRDFAGNTIYF. For the CDR3, the DNA is TGTGCCACCAGCAGAGATTTTGCCGGAAACACCATATATTTT.

V and J are TRBV10-3 and TRBJ1-1, with a weak D call TRBD1 (6 bases). Germline values: CDR1 ENHRY, CDR2 SYGVKD. V dropped 6 bases and J dropped 0 bases, with 14 bases sitting between them. The CDR3 length is 15 residues. CDR3 sequence reads: CAIRQNSGVNTEAFF. CDR3 sequence (DNA): TGTGCCATCAGGCAGAATTCAGGGGTGAACACTGAAGCTTTCTTT.

The chain employs TRBV28 and TRBJ1-2, with D possibly TRBD1 on 6 matching bases. The CDR3 is 13 residues long. Germline V gene data show CDR1 as MDHEN and CDR2 as SYDVKM. The germline V and J ends were trimmed by 5 bases and 0 bases, with 7 bases remaining between them. CDR3 sequence reads: CASSRTANYGYTF. The CDR3 bases are TGTGCCAGCAGTCGGACAGCTAACTATGGCTACACCTTC.

The CDR3 is CASSFSGPEQFF. DNA for the CDR3: TGTGCCAGCAGCTTCTCGGGTCCTGAGCAGTTCTTC. The rearrangement uses TRBV7-2 and TRBJ2-1; the D is unclear. The CDR3 sequence is 12 residues long. V was clipped by 3 bases and J by 9 bases, with 9 bases between them. From germline, CDR1 is SGHTA and CDR2 FQGNSA.

With respect to this clone: A junction end diverges from the germline sequence, so it may reflect a read error. The V gene is TRBV5-8, the J gene TRBJ1-1; D call uncertain. The CDR3 loop spans 16 amino acids. CDR1 is SGHTS, CDR2 YDEGEE, per germline. The CDR3, as DNA: TGTGCCAACAGCTTGGCCCTCAACCCCCGGGTCACTGAAGCTTTCTTT. It is translated as CANSLALNPRVTEAFF.

The V call is TRBV6-5, the J call TRBJ1-3, with TRBD1 matching over 11 bases. CDR3 size: 16 residues. The J segment lost 5 bases and the V segment lost 2 bases, leaving 5 bases of the junction unmatched. Germline CDR1 reads MNHEY; CDR2 reads SVGAGI. The CDR3 sequence: CASSYTGTGGRNTIYF. The CDR3 coding sequence is TGTGCCAGCAGTTACACCGGGACAGGGGGTAGAAACACCATATATTTT.

The CDR3 region is CASSFNPGPSTDTQYF. Written as DNA, the CDR3 is TGTGCCAGCAGCTTCAACCCCGGACCGAGCACAGATACGCAGTATTTT. The rearrangement joins TRBV7-9 to TRBJ2-3; no clear D gene. Germline CDR1 reads SEHNR; CDR2 reads FQNEAQ (reference sequence). The CDR3 covers 16 residues. Trimming took 3 bases from V and 0 from J, leaving 13 bases between them.

In DNA form, the CDR3 reads TGTGCCAGCAGAAAAACCGGGGAGCTGTTTTTT. Translated: CASRKTGELFF. The chain uses TRBV7-9 and TRBJ2-2; the D is unclear. The CDR3 has 11 residues. Germline V gives CDR1 SEHNR, CDR2 FQNEAQ (reference sequence). Between the trimmed V and J ends, which lost 6 bases and 5 bases, there was a span of 4 bases.

The chain links TRBV9 to TRBJ2-3; TRBD2 matches 7 bases. CDR3 length: 16 amino acids. In germline, CDR1 is SGDLS, CDR2 YYNGEE. V lost 0 bases to trimming and J lost 0 bases; unmatched junction nucleotides: 4. CDR3 in DNA: TGTGCCAGCAGCGTAGCGCTAGCGGCTAGCACAGATACGCAGTATTTT. Residues: CASSVALAASTDTQYF.

This rearrangement joins TRBV15 to TRBJ2-1; D not certain. Germline CDR1 and CDR2: LNHNV and YYDKDF (reference sequence). This CDR3 is built from 16 residues. V lost 1 base and J 0 bases, leaving 10 bases between the germline ends. The CDR3 region has the DNA TGTGCCACCAGCAGAGTAGAACCGCCCTCCTACAATGAGCAGTTCTTC. As protein: CATSRVEPPSYNEQFF.

The chain combines TRBV30 with TRBJ1-2; D might be TRBD1 (5 bases). The CDR3 runs 14 residues. V lost 0 bases to trimming and J lost 7 bases, with 15 bases between them. Germline CDR1 is GTSNPN and CDR2 is SVGIG (reference sequence). The CDR3, as DNA: TGTGCCTGGAGTGTAGGGGTATCTTTGGGTGGCTACACCTTC. It is translated as CAWSVGVSLGGYTF.

The chain has TRBV30 and TRBJ2-7; no reliable D call. The germline V and J ends were trimmed by 5 bases and 2 bases, with 13 bases remaining between them. The CDR3 is 13 residues long. Germline-derived CDR1 and CDR2 are GTSNPN and SVGIG (reference sequence). CDR3 protein: CAWEYGGAYEQYF. CDR3 sequence (DNA): TGTGCCTGGGAGTATGGCGGAGCCTACGAGCAGTACTTC.

This chain connects TRBV3-1 (or the pseudogene TRBV3-2) to TRBJ1-4; D possibly corresponds to TRBD1 (6 bases). V lost 0 bases and J 0 bases, leaving 14 bases between the germline ends. Germline assignment: CDR1 LGHDT and CDR2 YNNKEL (reference sequence). The CDR3 sequence is 18 residues long. The CDR3 is CASSQDARGKTTNEKLFF. CDR3 bases: TGTGCCAGCAGCCAAGATGCGAGGGGGAAAACAACTAATGAAAAACTGTTTTTT.

The rearrangement links TRBV7-9 to TRBJ1-1; D not resolved. Trimming took off 5 bases at V and 1 base at J, with 11 bases between the two ends. The germline V gene has CDR1 SEHNR and CDR2 FQNEAQ (reference sequence). CDR3 length: 14 residues. The CDR3 DNA is TGTGCCAGCAGCACCCAGAGCACGAACACTGAAGCTTTCTTT. Its protein product is CASSTQSTNTEAFF.

The chain employs TRBV6-5 and TRBJ2-2, with D unclear. Germline loops: CDR1 MNHEY, CDR2 SVGAGI. The CDR3 runs 11 residues. V was clipped by 5 bases and J by 5 bases, with 3 bases between them. CDR3 protein: CASSLTGELFF. In nucleotides, the CDR3 is TGTGCCAGCAGTCTTACCGGGGAGCTGTTTTTT.

J is TRBJ2-3 and V is TRBV3-1 (or the pseudogene TRBV3-2); 9 nucleotides align to TRBD2. Per germline, CDR1 LGHDT and CDR2 YNNKEL (reference sequence). The CDR3 is 13 residues long. Trimming removed 9 bases from V and 2 bases from J; junction bases left unmatched: 3. CDR3 region: CASSGSHTDTQYF. CDR3 sequence (DNA): TGTGCCAGTAGCGGGAGCCACACAGATACGCAGTATTTT.

The genes are TRBV30 and TRBJ1-5; tentatively, D is TRBD1 (5 bases). The V end was cut by 0 bases, the J end by 5 bases, with 8 bases between. The CDR3 is 13 amino acids. CDR1 and CDR2 (germline): GTSNPN, SVGIG (reference sequence). The DNA for the CDR3 is TGTGCCTGGAGTGTACAGGTAGATCAGCCCCAGCATTTT. Translation gives CAWSVQVDQPQHF.

J is TRBJ2-2 and V is TRBV7-6; TRBD2 agrees at 8 bases. Germline trimming cut 1 base from V and 6 bases from J; bases unmatched to any gene: 4. The length of the CDR3 is 15 residues. CDR1 is SGHVS, CDR2 FNYEAQ, per germline. The CDR3 region is CASSLGPGGPGELFF. CDR3 bases: TGTGCCAGCAGCTTAGGTCCGGGGGGGCCCGGGGAGCTGTTTTTT.

This sequence joins TRBV5-6 and TRBJ1-3; D perhaps matches TRBD1 (5 bases). Germline CDR1 and CDR2: SGHDT and YYEEEE. V lost 4 bases to trimming and J lost 0 bases, with 17 bases between them. The CDR3 loop spans 17 amino acids. The CDR3 sequence is CASSKLQERASGNTIYF. The DNA of the CDR3 is TGTGCCAGCAGCAAACTACAGGAGAGGGCCTCTGGAAACACCATATATTTT.